Listed here is a single T cell receptor (beta chain). This sample is part of a study of T-cell reconstitution after alpha-beta-depleted transplantation in children. This CDR3 is built from 15 residues. Trimming cost V 5 bases and J 7 bases, with 20 bases left between them. Unique molecular identifiers featured in how the TCRbeta library was prepared. TCRdb independently ran MiXCR on the PCR reads; one entry per CDR3 protein. Of about half a million distinct CDR3 sequences listed, around 13% are singletons. This sequence was found in a human donor who donated a stem cell graft to a child with combined immunodeficiency. The sequencing used PBMCs from the stem cell graft donor, collected from the stem cell graft. V and J are TRBV12-3 or TRBV12-4 and TRBJ2-5, with no clear D. CDR3 coding DNA: TGTGCCAGCAGTCAAGGCCGAGGCCCACGGTGGACCCAGTACTTC. Translated: CASSQGRGPRWTQYF.